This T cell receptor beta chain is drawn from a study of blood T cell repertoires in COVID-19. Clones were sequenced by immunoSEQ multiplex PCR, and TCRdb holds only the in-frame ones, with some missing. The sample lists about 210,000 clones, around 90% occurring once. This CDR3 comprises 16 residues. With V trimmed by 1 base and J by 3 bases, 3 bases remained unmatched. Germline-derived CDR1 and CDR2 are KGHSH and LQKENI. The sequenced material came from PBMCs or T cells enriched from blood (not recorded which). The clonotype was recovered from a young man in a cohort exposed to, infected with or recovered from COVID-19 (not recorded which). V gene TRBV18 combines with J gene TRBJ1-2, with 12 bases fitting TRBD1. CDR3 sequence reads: CASSPLGTGGHYGYTF. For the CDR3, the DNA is TGTGCCAGCTCACCACTAGGGACAGGGGGCCACTATGGCTACACCTTC.